Following are 26 T cell receptor beta chains from one sample sequenced in a study of blood T cell repertoires in COVID-19. This table comes from immunoSEQ multiplex PCR, and its TCRdb copy is limited to in-frame clones, with some not included. The repertoire holds approximately 120,000 clones, with over 70% as singletons. Sequenced sample: peripheral blood. These TCRs come from a woman aged 45-59 years with acute or convalescent COVID-19.

This clone was detected only a few times. The J gene is TRBJ2-5, the V gene TRBV5-1; 11 nucleotides line up with TRBD2. Germline-derived CDR1 and CDR2 are SGHRS and YFSETQ. This CDR3 region has 15 residues. The V segment lost 0 bases and the J segment 4 bases; nucleotides outside the gene matches: 2. The CDR3 reads CASSLALAGGETQYF. As DNA, the CDR3 is TGCGCCAGCAGCTTGGCGCTAGCGGGAGGAGAGACCCAGTACTTC.

The chain recombines TRBV15 with TRBJ2-5, with TRBD2 matching over 8 bases. The CDR3 has 18 residues. Germline assignment: CDR1 LNHNV and CDR2 YYDKDF (reference sequence). With 3 bases clipped from V and 0 bases from J, the junction kept 12 bases outside the gene matches. The CDR3 reads CATSRRLASFSYQETQYF. The DNA for the CDR3 is TGTGCCACCAGCAGGAGACTAGCGAGCTTCTCGTACCAAGAGACCCAGTACTTC. The variable domain in full, completed from reference TRBV15 and TRBJ2-5, reads DAMVIQNPRYQVTQFGKPVTLSCSQTLNHNVMYWYQQKSSQAPKLLFHYYDKDFNNEADTPDNFQSRRPNTSFCFLDIRSPGLGDTAMYLCATSRRLASFSYQETQYFGPGTRLLVL.

The chain is built from TRBV7-8 and TRBJ2-2; D is perhaps TRBD2 (7 bases). V was clipped by 2 bases and J by 4 bases, with 14 bases between them. Germline V lookup: CDR1 SGHVS, CDR2 FQNEAQ. This CDR3 is 16 amino acids long. This CDR3 reads CASSLRGGRGTGELFF. CDR3 nucleotides: TGTGCCAGCAGCTTAAGGGGGGGCAGGGGCACCGGGGAGCTGTTTTTT.

V gene TRBV3-1 (or the pseudogene TRBV3-2) combines with J gene TRBJ2-7, with 8 bases fitting TRBD1. V lost 1 base and J lost 1; bases outside the gene matches: 9. The CDR3 has 17 amino acids. CDR1 LGHDT and CDR2 YNNKEL come from the germline V gene (reference sequence). The CDR3 loop reads CASSQVQGARGSYEQYF. CDR3 coding DNA: TGTGCCAGCAGCCAAGTTCAGGGGGCCAGGGGGTCCTACGAGCAGTACTTC.

The chain is built from TRBV9 and TRBJ1-1, with no clear D. V dropped 2 bases and J dropped 3 bases, with 14 bases sitting between them. In germline, CDR1 is SGDLS, CDR2 YYNGEE. The CDR3 covers 15 residues. The CDR3 nucleotides are TGTGCCAGCAGCGTTTCATATGGGCCCCACACTGAAGCTTTCTTT. Translating gives CASSVSYGPHTEAFF.

The CDR3 nucleotides are TGTGCCTGGGCTCCAGGTTTTAATGAAAAACTGTTTTTT. Translation gives CAWAPGFNEKLFF. V gene TRBV30 combines with J gene TRBJ1-4, with D unresolved. V lost 5 bases, J lost 4 bases, and 11 bases lay in between. Per germline, CDR1 GTSNPN and CDR2 SVGIG (reference sequence). The CDR3 is 13 residues long.

The count of this clone is one. V and J are TRBV5-1 and TRBJ2-3, with 9 nucleotides matching TRBD2. Trimming took 0 bases from V and 0 from J; bases not matched to a gene: 5. Germline CDR1 is SGHRS and CDR2 is YFSETQ. The CDR3 has 17 amino acids. CDR3 loop: CASSLVAGGPSTDTQYF. The CDR3 region has the DNA TGCGCCAGCAGCTTGGTTGCGGGGGGGCCAAGCACAGATACGCAGTATTTT.

This clone was seen only once. The chain links TRBV10-3 to TRBJ1-5; maybe TRBD1 (5 bases). The V and J ends lost 7 bases and 6 bases respectively, with 13 bases between them. Germline V CDR1 and CDR2: ENHRY, SYGVKD. CDR3 length: 13 amino acids. For the CDR3, the DNA is TGTGCCATCACGCAGGGAGGAGGTCAGCCCCAGCATTTT. It codes for CAITQGGGQPQHF.

The V call is TRBV3-1 (or the pseudogene TRBV3-2), the J call TRBJ1-2; 7 bases map to TRBD1. This CDR3 is built from 14 residues. V was clipped by 3 bases and J by 3 bases; unmatched bases: 4. Germline V gives CDR1 LGHDT, CDR2 YNNKEL (reference sequence). This CDR3 is CASSQDRLHYGYTF. The CDR3 region has the DNA TGTGCCAGCAGCCAGGACAGGCTCCACTATGGCTACACCTTC.

V is TRBV28 and J is TRBJ1-4; D gene ambiguous. Germline-derived CDR1 and CDR2 are MDHEN and SYDVKM. This CDR3 comprises 14 residues. Trimming pared 3 bases from V and 4 bases from J, leaving 9 bases between. The DNA of the CDR3 is TGTGCCAGCAGTTTTCAGGCTGGTAATGAAAAACTGTTTTTT. Translation: CASSFQAGNEKLFF.

The CDR3 DNA follows: TGTGCCAGCAGCTTAGGCTCAACTAGCGGGGGGACAGATACGCAGTATTTT. Translated: CASSLGSTSGGTDTQYF. The V gene is TRBV11-3, the J gene TRBJ2-3, with TRBD2 matching over 12 bases. The CDR3 is 17 residues long. After removal of 1 base from V and 3 bases from J, the junction contained 5 bases not matched to a gene. CDR1 and CDR2 from the germline V gene are SGHNT and YENEEA.

This chain links TRBV7-7 with TRBJ2-7, with D maybe TRBD2 (6 bases). Deletions cut 1 base from V and 0 bases from J, with 10 bases between. Germline assignment: CDR1 SSHAT and CDR2 FNYEAQ (reference sequence). This CDR3 region has 15 residues. This CDR3 reads CASSLDWGDSYEQYF. CDR3 DNA sequence: TGTGCCAGCAGCTTAGACTGGGGGGACTCCTACGAGCAGTACTTC.

V gene TRBV9 combines with J gene TRBJ2-6; the D gene is possibly TRBD2 (6 bases). Germline CDR1 is SGDLS and CDR2 is YYNGEE. The CDR3 contains 15 residues. V lost 3 bases and J 1 base, leaving 8 bases between the germline ends. Here the CDR3 reads CASSARGSGANVLTF. The DNA for the CDR3 is TGTGCCAGCAGCGCCCGGGGGTCTGGGGCCAACGTCCTGACTTTC.

This rearrangement joins TRBV7-8 to TRBJ2-6; D is unclear. The CDR3 consists of 12 residues. Germline-derived CDR1 and CDR2 are SGHVS and FQNEAQ. V gave up 5 bases and J gave up 9 bases, with 8 bases separating them. Here the CDR3 reads CASSPTLNVLTF. The DNA for the CDR3 is TGTGCCAGCAGCCCTACTCTCAACGTCCTGACTTTC.

The J gene is TRBJ2-1, the V gene TRBV23-1; 8 nucleotides align to TRBD2. TRBV23-1 belongs to the ORF category, with a function that is uncertain. V trimming: 7 bases; J trimming: 8 bases; junction bases outside the gene matches: 13. The CDR3 sequence is 15 residues long. CDR3 DNA sequence: TGCGCCAGCACCTGGGGGACTAGGCCCTGCTATGAGCAGTTCTTC. Its translation: CASTWGTRPCYEQFF.

The rearrangement links TRBV30 to TRBJ2-7; 9 positions agree with TRBD2. Germline-derived CDR1 and CDR2 are GTSNPN and SVGIG (reference sequence). The length of the CDR3 is 15 residues. V gave up 2 bases and J gave up 3 bases; unmatched junction bases: 8. As DNA, the CDR3 is TGTGCCTGGAGTAGGAGCGGGGGGCTCGACTACGAGCAGTACTTC. Translation gives CAWSRSGGLDYEQYF.

J is TRBJ2-3 and V is TRBV14; tentatively, D is TRBD2 (6 bases). The germline V gene encodes CDR1 SGHDN and CDR2 FVKESK. The V gene lost 3 bases and the J gene lost 5 bases, with 21 bases spanning the gap. The CDR3 is made up of 17 amino acids. This chain's CDR3 is CASSHPLSAEGIDTQYF. The DNA for the CDR3 is TGTGCCAGCAGCCACCCTTTGTCCGCGGAGGGGATAGATACGCAGTATTTT.

The rearrangement uses TRBV5-1 and TRBJ1-2, with 9 bases lining up with TRBD1. This CDR3 region has 17 residues. CDR1 is SGHRS and CDR2 is YFSETQ in the germline V gene. The junction had 6 bases not matched to a gene; V was cut back by 0 bases and J by 0 bases. The DNA of the CDR3 is TGCGCCAGCAGCTTGGGTGGACAGGGGTGGACTAACTATGGCTACACCTTC. It codes for CASSLGGQGWTNYGYTF.

The rearrangement links TRBV28 to TRBJ1-5, with TRBD1 matching over 7 bases. CDR3 length: 14 residues. Per germline, CDR1 MDHEN and CDR2 SYDVKM. Losses at the gene ends were 5 bases for V and 5 bases for J; bases not matched to a gene: 6. CDR3 residues: CASSTPQGHQPQHF. As DNA, the CDR3 is TGTGCCAGCAGTACCCCACAGGGGCATCAGCCCCAGCATTTT.

The V call is TRBV5-1, the J call TRBJ1-2; 11 nucleotides match TRBD1. The CDR3 sequence is 17 residues long. The trim removed 0 bases at V and 8 bases at J, leaving 12 bases unmatched. Germline V gene sequence: CDR1 SGHRS, CDR2 YFSETQ. In nucleotides, the CDR3 is TGCGCCAGCAGCTTGGCCGGGACAGGGGGGCGCGGGCCCGGCTACACCTTC. Residues: CASSLAGTGGRGPGYTF.

The chain uses TRBV30 and TRBJ1-1; no reliable D call. With 0 bases removed from V and 4 bases from J, the gap between germline ends came to 9 bases. Per germline, CDR1 GTSNPN and CDR2 SVGIG (reference sequence). CDR3 length equals 13 residues. As DNA, the CDR3 is TGTGCCTGGAGTGTACGCCTCGGCACTGAAGCTTTCTTT. This gives the protein CAWSVRLGTEAFF.

This clone came up a few times. Written as DNA, the CDR3 is TGTGCCAGCAGCGCGATGACAGGTAGGAACACTGAAGCTTTCTTT. Translation: CASSAMTGRNTEAFF. J is TRBJ1-1 and V is TRBV9, with D possibly being TRBD1 (6 bases). CDR1 SGDLS and CDR2 YYNGEE come from the germline V gene. V lost 3 bases and J lost 1, with 13 bases in between. This CDR3 contains 15 residues.

Comments on this clone: Other nucleotide sequences in the sample specify the same CDR3. The rearrangement uses TRBV19 and TRBJ1-1, with no clear D. The CDR3 runs 13 residues. Between the trimmed V and J ends, which lost 2 bases and 0 bases, there was a span of 4 bases. The germline V gene encodes CDR1 LNHDA and CDR2 SQIVND (reference sequence). CDR3 nucleotide sequence: TGTGCCAGTAGTATAAACATGAACACTGAAGCTTTCTTT. Translating gives CASSINMNTEAFF.

This clone has only a few counts. The chain uses TRBV9 and TRBJ1-4, with D unresolved. The CDR3 spans 14 residues. The V gene's germline CDR1 is SGDLS and CDR2 YYNGEE. V gave up 0 bases and J gave up 8 bases, with 11 bases separating them. The CDR3 here is CASSVDAPGEKLFF. The CDR3 coding sequence is TGTGCCAGCAGCGTAGACGCCCCCGGGGAAAAACTGTTTTTT.

The J gene is TRBJ1-2, the V gene TRBV3-1 (or the pseudogene TRBV3-2); D possibly corresponds to TRBD1 (6 bases). Per the germline V gene, CDR1 is LGHDT and CDR2 is YNNKEL (reference sequence). V gave up 0 bases and J gave up 2 bases, with 19 bases separating them. The CDR3 has 18 residues. CDR3 nucleotides: TGTGCCAGCAGCCAAGATGTGGCGCGGGGGCAGGTGAACTATGGCTACACCTTC. Translated: CASSQDVARGQVNYGYTF.

J is TRBJ1-1 and V is TRBV18, with D possibly being TRBD1 (5 bases). CDR1 is KGHSH, CDR2 LQKENI, per germline. Trimming shortened V by 1 base and J by 1 base, and 13 bases separated the two germline ends. The CDR3 is made up of 16 amino acids. The CDR3 DNA sequence: TGTGCCAGCTCACCACTGGAAGGGGTTGGGAACACTGAAGCTTTCTTT. Its translation: CASSPLEGVGNTEAFF.